This entry describes one T cell receptor (beta chain). Trimming took off 2 bases at V and 3 bases at J, with 14 bases between the two ends. CDR3 size: 15 residues. Germline CDR1 and CDR2: SGHRS and YFSETQ. The authors' processing: Using reference gene primer amplification, nucleated cell counts were estimated. Sequenced by immunoSEQ multiplex PCR; TCRdb stores in-frame clones only, minus some. For V, J and clone size, that table is used; D and trimming come from the DNA. The sample carries about 390,000 clones, 87% recorded once. This sample is drawn from a study of blood T cell repertoires in COVID-19. Across the study: Samples of COVID-19 (acute and convalescent) were obtained from the United States, Italy and Spain. T cells, B-cell-depleted T cells, or PBMCs provided the cDNA or gDNA that served as material.

The V gene is TRBV5-1, the J gene TRBJ1-2; D remains unclear. This TCR was recovered from a woman aged 45-59 years who had recovered from COVID-19. Sequences were obtained from PBMCs or T cells enriched from blood (not recorded which). The CDR3: CASSFTGDTDYGYTF. The CDR3 bases are TGCGCCAGCAGCTTCACCGGGGATACTGACTATGGCTACACCTTC.